This T cell receptor beta chain was identified during a study of cytotoxic CD8 clonotypes in ibrutinib-treated CLL. In the study overall: Included were approximately 10 relapsed/refractory and about 15 treatment-naive patients, of whom around 17 were IGHV unmutated. Productive templates per sample averaged roughly 270,000; productive rearrangements, some 99,000.

The CDR3 spans 14 residues. Per the germline V gene, CDR1 is SNHLY and CDR2 is FYNNEI. Trimming removed 2 bases at V and 7 bases at J, with 12 bases between. Profiled with immunoSEQ multiplex PCR; TCRdb holds only in-frame clones, not every one. The sample lists 110,000 to 150,000 clones; 60% to 85% were seen once. V usage is TRBV2 and J usage is TRBJ2-4; maybe TRBD1 (6 bases). The sample consisted of PBMCs, taken after 24 months of ibrutinib treatment. The clonotype was recovered from a human donor with chronic lymphocytic leukemia. CDR3: CASSELGQWNIQYF. For the CDR3, the DNA is TGTGCCAGCAGTGAACTAGGACAGTGGAACATTCAGTACTTC.